Listed below are T cell receptor beta chains from one sample, sequenced in a study of identical twins. TCRdb re-derived calls from the 5' RACE reads in MiXCR, one entry per CDR3 protein. The sample has 500,000 to 650,000 distinct CDR3 sequences, 20% to 25% seen once. The same specimen was also included in a second study, on yellow fever vaccine responses in identical twins.

The sample comprised CD4+ T cells sorted from blood. The source of these receptors is a woman younger than 30 in good health. The CDR3 runs from the conserved cysteine through the conserved F or W. Each record gives: clone size, J gene, V gene, D gene, CDR3 protein, CDR3 DNA. A D gene is named only where the DNA matches it firmly. The listing skips clone size in some rows; elsewhere it reads once, few, many or a size class.

clone size: few
J gene: TRBJ1-2
V gene: TRBV12-3/TRBV12-4
D gene: NA
CDR3 protein: CASSSGELGYTF
CDR3 DNA: TGTGCCAGCAGTTCCGGGGAGCTCGGCTACACCTTC

clone size: few
J gene: TRBJ2-1
V gene: TRBV12-3/TRBV12-4
D gene: TRBD1
CDR3 protein: CASSLYRGDEQFF
CDR3 DNA: TGTGCCAGCAGTTTATACAGGGGGGATGAGCAGTTCTTC

clone size: NA
J gene: TRBJ2-1
V gene: TRBV19
D gene: TRBD2
CDR3 protein: CASRGLAGASSSYNEQFF
CDR3 DNA: TGTGCCAGTAGGGGACTAGCGGGAGCCTCAAGCTCCTACAATGAGCAGTTCTTC

clone size: NA
J gene: TRBJ2-5
V gene: TRBV12-3/TRBV12-4
D gene: TRBD2
CDR3 protein: CASSLSGRRKETQYF
CDR3 DNA: TGTGCCAGCAGCCTTAGCGGGAGGAGGAAAGAGACCCAGTACTTC

clone size: few
J gene: TRBJ2-3
V gene: TRBV12-3/TRBV12-4
D gene: TRBD1
CDR3 protein: CATSPAGTGNTDTQYF
CDR3 DNA: TGTGCTACATCTCCCGCGGGGACAGGAAACACAGATACGCAGTATTTT

clone size: NA
J gene: TRBJ2-5
V gene: TRBV12-3/TRBV12-4
D gene: NA
CDR3 protein: CASSFGSIKETQYF
CDR3 DNA: TGTGCCAGCAGTTTCGGCTCCATAAAAGAGACCCAGTACTTC

clone size: NA
J gene: TRBJ2-7
V gene: TRBV14
D gene: TRBD2
CDR3 protein: CASSRSGEHSYEQYF
CDR3 DNA: TGTGCCAGCAGCCGAAGCGGGGAACACTCCTACGAGCAGTACTTC

clone size: NA
J gene: TRBJ2-5
V gene: TRBV28
D gene: TRBD2
CDR3 protein: CASSFGSSGRALTETQYF
CDR3 DNA: TGTGCCAGCAGTTTTGGGTCTAGCGGGAGGGCCCTCACGGAGACCCAGTACTTC

clone size: few
J gene: TRBJ2-1
V gene: TRBV6-2/TRBV6-3
D gene: NA
CDR3 protein: CASSYPQGRVVTYNEQFF
CDR3 DNA: TGTGCCAGCAGTTACCCCCAGGGGCGGGTAGTGACCTACAATGAGCAGTTCTTC

clone size: NA
J gene: TRBJ2-2
V gene: TRBV7-6
D gene: TRBD1
CDR3 protein: CASSKDRGRTGELFF
CDR3 DNA: TGTGCCAGCAGCAAAGACAGGGGGCGAACCGGGGAGCTGTTTTTT

clone size: NA
J gene: TRBJ2-7
V gene: TRBV5-1
D gene: NA
CDR3 protein: CASSFKGVPIYEQYF
CDR3 DNA: TGCGCCAGCAGCTTTAAAGGGGTCCCTATCTACGAGCAGTACTTC

clone size: few
J gene: TRBJ2-1
V gene: TRBV7-9
D gene: NA
CDR3 protein: CASSSTGGEQFF
CDR3 DNA: TGTGCCAGCAGCTCGACCGGGGGTGAGCAGTTCTTC

clone size: NA
J gene: TRBJ2-1
V gene: TRBV18
D gene: TRBD2
CDR3 protein: CASSPPLAENNEQFF
CDR3 DNA: TGTGCCAGCTCACCACCACTAGCGGAAAACAATGAGCAGTTCTTC

clone size: many
J gene: TRBJ2-2
V gene: TRBV12-3/TRBV12-4
D gene: NA
CDR3 protein: CASSLNLGELFF
CDR3 DNA: TGTGCCAGCAGTTTAAACCTCGGGGAGCTGTTTTTT

clone size: NA
J gene: TRBJ1-3
V gene: TRBV6-1
D gene: NA
CDR3 protein: CASSEGSTGNTIYF
CDR3 DNA: TGTGCCAGCAGTGAAGGGTCAACGGGAAACACCATATATTTT

clone size: NA
J gene: TRBJ2-1
V gene: TRBV20-1
D gene: NA
CDR3 protein: CSAGRQGIYNEQFF
CDR3 DNA: TGCAGTGCTGGGCGGCAGGGGATATACAATGAGCAGTTCTTC

clone size: NA
J gene: TRBJ2-7
V gene: TRBV28
D gene: NA
CDR3 protein: CASSPPSAGSYEQYF
CDR3 DNA: TGTGCCAGCAGTCCGCCTAGCGCCGGCTCCTACGAGCAGTACTTC

clone size: few
J gene: TRBJ2-5
V gene: TRBV28
D gene: TRBD1
CDR3 protein: CASDRGGQTQYF
CDR3 DNA: TGTGCCAGTGACAGGGGCGGTCAGACCCAGTACTTC

clone size: NA
J gene: TRBJ2-1
V gene: TRBV4-1
D gene: TRBD2
CDR3 protein: CASARSGGGPDNEQFF
CDR3 DNA: TGCGCCAGCGCGAGGAGCGGCGGGGGGCCGGACAATGAGCAGTTCTTC

clone size: NA
J gene: TRBJ2-3
V gene: TRBV24-1
D gene: NA
CDR3 protein: CATSDFTGQVTDTQYF
CDR3 DNA: TGTGCCACCAGTGATTTTACAGGACAAGTCACAGATACGCAGTATTTT

clone size: NA
J gene: TRBJ2-1
V gene: TRBV29-1
D gene: NA
CDR3 protein: CSVRAEGDSYNEQFF
CDR3 DNA: TGCAGCGTAAGAGCGGAAGGCGACTCCTACAATGAGCAGTTCTTC

clone size: NA
J gene: TRBJ2-5
V gene: TRBV7-8
D gene: TRBD2
CDR3 protein: CASSLFHGGIQETQYF
CDR3 DNA: TGTGCCAGCAGCTTATTCCACGGGGGGATCCAAGAGACCCAGTACTTC

clone size: NA
J gene: TRBJ2-7
V gene: TRBV6-1
D gene: NA
CDR3 protein: CASSRGGVGRGGVEQYF
CDR3 DNA: TGTGCCAGCAGTCGCGGAGGGGTAGGTCGCGGAGGGGTCGAGCAGTACTTC

clone size: NA
J gene: TRBJ2-3
V gene: TRBV12-3/TRBV12-4
D gene: TRBD2
CDR3 protein: CASKTSGEDTQYF
CDR3 DNA: TGTGCCAGCAAGACTAGCGGTGAGGATACGCAGTATTTT

clone size: few
J gene: TRBJ2-2
V gene: TRBV20-1
D gene: TRBD1
CDR3 protein: CSARQSPGTDYTGELFF
CDR3 DNA: TGCAGTGCTAGACAGTCGCCTGGGACAGACTACACCGGGGAGCTGTTTTTT

clone size: many
J gene: TRBJ2-1
V gene: TRBV29-1
D gene: NA
CDR3 protein: CSVVRGVHEQFF
CDR3 DNA: TGCAGCGTTGTTCGGGGTGTGCATGAGCAGTTCTTC

clone size: NA
J gene: TRBJ2-5
V gene: TRBV3-1
D gene: TRBD2
CDR3 protein: CASSPRTLAGGKETQYF
CDR3 DNA: TGTGCCAGCAGCCCTCGGACCCTAGCGGGAGGAAAAGAGACCCAGTACTTC

clone size: NA
J gene: TRBJ2-3
V gene: TRBV12-3/TRBV12-4
D gene: TRBD1
CDR3 protein: CASSGQLTDTQYF
CDR3 DNA: TGTGCCAGTTCGGGACAGCTCACAGATACGCAGTATTTT

clone size: few
J gene: TRBJ2-5
V gene: TRBV18
D gene: TRBD1
CDR3 protein: CASSPPNGRGETQYF
CDR3 DNA: TGTGCCAGCTCACCACCGAACGGCAGGGGGGAGACCCAGTACTTC

clone size: NA
J gene: TRBJ2-1
V gene: TRBV5-5
D gene: NA
CDR3 protein: CASSLDRDVSHEQFF
CDR3 DNA: TGTGCCAGCAGCTTGGACAGGGACGTCAGCCATGAGCAGTTCTTC

clone size: NA
J gene: TRBJ2-3
V gene: TRBV11-2
D gene: NA
CDR3 protein: CASSLVVGGAGDTQYF
CDR3 DNA: TGTGCCAGCAGCTTAGTAGTGGGTGGGGCGGGAGATACGCAGTATTTT

clone size: once
J gene: TRBJ2-5
V gene: TRBV5-1
D gene: NA
CDR3 protein: CASSLVNEETQYF
CDR3 DNA: TGCGCCAGCAGCTTGGTCAATGAAGAGACCCAGTACTTC

clone size: NA
J gene: TRBJ2-3
V gene: TRBV5-5
D gene: NA
CDR3 protein: CASSLGDQPAQYF
CDR3 DNA: TGTGCCAGCAGCTTGGGGGACCAACCCGCGCAGTATTTT

clone size: NA
J gene: TRBJ2-3
V gene: TRBV18
D gene: NA
CDR3 protein: CASSPMTLLGGTDTQYF
CDR3 DNA: TGTGCCAGCTCACCAATGACTTTATTGGGAGGCACAGATACGCAGTATTTT

clone size: NA
J gene: TRBJ2-7
V gene: TRBV7-8
D gene: TRBD2
CDR3 protein: CASSVTSGRDYEQYF
CDR3 DNA: TGTGCCAGCAGCGTTACTAGCGGGAGGGATTACGAGCAGTACTTC

clone size: few
J gene: TRBJ2-5
V gene: TRBV10-3
D gene: TRBD2
CDR3 protein: CAISPGLAGQETQYF
CDR3 DNA: TGTGCCATCAGCCCCGGACTAGCGGGCCAAGAGACCCAGTACTTC